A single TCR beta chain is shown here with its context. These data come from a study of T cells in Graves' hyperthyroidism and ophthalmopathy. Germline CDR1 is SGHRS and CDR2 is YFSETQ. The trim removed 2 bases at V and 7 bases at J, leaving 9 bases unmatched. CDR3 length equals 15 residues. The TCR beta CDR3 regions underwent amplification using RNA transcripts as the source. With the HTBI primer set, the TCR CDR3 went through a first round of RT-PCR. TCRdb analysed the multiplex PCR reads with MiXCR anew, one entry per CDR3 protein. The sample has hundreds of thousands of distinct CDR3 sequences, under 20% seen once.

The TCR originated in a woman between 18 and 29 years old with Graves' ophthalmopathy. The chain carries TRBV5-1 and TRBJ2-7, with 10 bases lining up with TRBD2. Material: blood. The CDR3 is CASSFLVAGGDEQYF. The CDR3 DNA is TGCGCCAGCAGCTTCTTGGTAGCGGGAGGTGATGAGCAGTACTTC.